The 17 T cell receptor beta chains below come from one sample, sequenced in a study of cytomegalovirus exposure and HLA in healthy donors. 60 Vbeta and 13 Jbeta primers were used in PCR. The protocol was immunoSEQ multiplex PCR, while the TCRdb copy is restricted to in-frame clones and leaves out a portion. The sample includes approximately 59,000 clones, approximately 67% of them seen just once. Sequencing was performed on PBMCs. The receptors shown here come from a man aged 30-40 years in good health and CMV-seronegative.

The chain carries TRBV4-2 and TRBJ2-5; 10 bases align to TRBD2. The V gene's germline CDR1 is LGHNA and CDR2 YNFKEQ. Trimming removed 5 bases from V and 4 bases from J; junction bases left unmatched: 7. This CDR3 is built from 15 residues. The chain's CDR3 is CASSVSGGAGETQYF. The DNA of the CDR3 is TGTGCCAGCAGCGTGAGCGGGGGGGCTGGAGAGACCCAGTACTTC.

V is TRBV2 and J is TRBJ2-7, with 9 bases aligning to TRBD1. V was clipped by 2 bases and J by 4 bases; unmatched bases: 6. The length of the CDR3 is 15 residues. CDR1 and CDR2 from the germline V gene are SNHLY and FYNNEI. The CDR3 region has the DNA TGTGCCAGCAGTGAAACCGGGACAGGGTTATACGAGCAGTACTTC. It encodes CASSETGTGLYEQYF.

This clone came up a few times. This sequence joins TRBV27 and TRBJ2-2; D remains unclear. The V gene's germline CDR1 is MNHEY and CDR2 SMNVEV (reference sequence). V was clipped by 5 bases and J by 4 bases, with 5 bases between them. The CDR3 covers 12 residues. The CDR3 here is CASSPITGELFF. CDR3 nucleotide sequence: TGTGCCAGCAGTCCTATCACCGGGGAGCTGTTTTTT.

The genes are TRBV9 and TRBJ2-1; 8 nucleotides align to TRBD1. Losses at the gene ends were 2 bases for V and 6 bases for J; bases not matched to a gene: 4. CDR1 is SGDLS, CDR2 YYNGEE, per germline. The CDR3 is made up of 14 amino acids. The CDR3 DNA reads TGTGCCAGCAGCGTTATTGGGACAGGCAATGAGCAGTTCTTC. Translation: CASSVIGTGNEQFF.

The chain recombines TRBV7-9 with TRBJ1-2; maybe TRBD1 (6 bases). From germline, CDR1 is SEHNR and CDR2 FQNEAQ (reference sequence). V was pared by 3 bases and J by 3 bases, with 8 bases between. The CDR3 extends over 13 amino acids. The CDR3 spells CASSLDSDYGYTF. The CDR3 DNA is TGTGCCAGCAGCTTGGACAGCGACTATGGCTACACCTTC.

Only a few counts were recorded for this clone. The V gene is TRBV13, the J gene TRBJ1-1, with 7 bases aligning to TRBD1. This CDR3 is 15 amino acids long. The germline V gene has CDR1 PRHDT and CDR2 FYEKMQ (reference sequence). J gave up 7 bases and V 7 bases, and 15 bases lay outside the gene matches. The CDR3 DNA reads TGTGCCAGCAACTACCTATCCGGGACAGAGTTTGAAGCTTTCTTT. Translation: CASNYLSGTEFEAFF.

This sequence joins TRBV5-1 and TRBJ2-3; D may be TRBD1 (6 bases). Trimming shortened V by 5 bases and J by 2 bases, and 9 bases separated the two germline ends. Germline-derived CDR1 and CDR2 are SGHRS and YFSETQ. The CDR3 runs to 13 residues. The CDR3 DNA follows: TGCGCCAGCAGATGGGACATCACAGATACGCAGTATTTT. As protein: CASRWDITDTQYF. Drawing the rest from reference TRBV5-1 and TRBJ2-3, the complete variable domain is KAGVTQTPRYLIKTRGQQVTLSCSPISGHRSVSWYQQTPGQGLQFLFEYFSETQRNKGNFPGRFSGRQFSNSRSEMNVSTLELGDSALYLCASRWDITDTQYFGPGTRLTVL.

This CDR3 is CATSPQAGTGDTQYF. The CDR3 nucleotides are TGTGCCACCTCGCCCCAAGCGGGGACAGGAGATACGCAGTATTTT. The rearrangement joins TRBV5-4 to TRBJ2-3; a possible D gene is TRBD1 (8 bases). The CDR3 has 15 residues. V gave up 9 bases and J gave up 5 bases, with 22 bases separating them. Germline V gene lookup returns CDR1 SGHNT and CDR2 YYREEE (reference sequence). The variable domain in full, completed from reference TRBV5-4 and TRBJ2-3, reads ETGVTQSPTHLIKTRGQQVTLRCSSQSGHNTVSWYQQALGQGPQFIFQYYREEENGRGNFPPRFSGLQFPNYSSELNVNALELDDSALYLCATSPQAGTGDTQYFGPGTRLTVL.

This chain joins TRBV4-1 and TRBJ2-7; tentative D call: TRBD1 (6 bases). V lost 3 bases and J lost 3, with 18 bases in between. Germline CDR1 reads MGHRA; CDR2 reads YSYEKL. The CDR3 runs 16 residues. DNA of the CDR3: TGCGCCAGCAGCCAGGAGACAGGCCCGCAAGGCTACGAGCAGTACTTC. This codes for CASSQETGPQGYEQYF.

A few counts support this clone. The chain employs TRBV25-1 and TRBJ2-7, with D possibly TRBD1 on 6 matching bases. V shed 6 bases and J shed 2 bases, with 14 bases lying between them. Germline V gives CDR1 MGHDK, CDR2 SYGVNS. The CDR3 totals 14 residues. The CDR3 region has the DNA TGTGCCAGCAGACGGGGACAAGACCCCTACGAGCAGTACTTC. It yields the protein CASRRGQDPYEQYF.

The genes are TRBV5-4 and TRBJ2-5, with 11 bases identical to TRBD2. The CDR3 sequence is 17 residues long. The V and J ends lost 4 bases and 6 bases, in that order; junction bases with no gene match: 14. Germline V gene sequence: CDR1 SGHNT, CDR2 YYREEE (reference sequence). The CDR3 sequence is CASSPDLAGGPPKTQYF. DNA for the CDR3: TGTGCCAGCAGCCCGGACTTAGCGGGGGGGCCGCCAAAGACCCAGTACTTC.

This chain links TRBV27 with TRBJ2-7, with D perhaps TRBD1 (8 bases). Germline loops: CDR1 MNHEY, CDR2 SMNVEV (reference sequence). The CDR3 runs 15 residues. Trimming stripped 10 bases from V and 2 bases from J, with 21 bases between. CDR3 sequence (DNA): TGTGCCACACAGTTTACACAGGGGGGGGCCTACGAGCAGTACTTC. Translation gives CATQFTQGGAYEQYF.

The V gene is TRBV6-5, the J gene TRBJ2-7; D unclear. Germline lookup yields CDR1 MNHEY and CDR2 SVGAGI. This CDR3 spans 11 amino acids. Trimming shortened V by 6 bases and J by 3 bases, and 6 bases separated the two germline ends. The CDR3 protein is CASRYLYEQYF. DNA of the CDR3: TGTGCCAGCAGATACCTCTACGAGCAGTACTTC.

The chain recombines TRBV5-6 with TRBJ1-6; 7 bases map to TRBD1. The CDR3 spans 13 residues. Germline V gene lookup returns CDR1 SGHDT and CDR2 YYEEEE. After removal of 3 bases from V and 10 bases from J, the junction contained 4 bases not matched to a gene. The CDR3 DNA reads TGTGCCAGCAGCTCGACAGGGTACTCACCCCTCCACTTT. It specifies CASSSTGYSPLHF.

The table lists this clone with a few counts. The rearrangement uses TRBV29-1 and TRBJ2-1; D possibly corresponds to TRBD2 (6 bases). V lost 7 bases, J lost 9 bases, and 13 bases lay in between. In germline, CDR1 is SQVTM, CDR2 ANQGSEA. There are 11 residues in the CDR3. This CDR3 is CSARLVGEQFF. The CDR3 nucleotides are TGCAGCGCTCGACTAGTCGGTGAGCAGTTCTTC.

This clone has only a few counts. The rearrangement uses TRBV7-9 and TRBJ1-5, with D tentatively TRBD1 (6 bases). CDR1 and CDR2 from the germline V gene are SEHNR and FQNEAQ (reference sequence). The V end lost 5 bases, the J end lost 7 bases, and 15 bases lay between the germline ends. The CDR3 covers 14 residues. The CDR3 here is CASSKGGSWQPQHF. CDR3 in DNA: TGTGCCAGCAGCAAGGGGGGGTCCTGGCAGCCCCAGCATTTT.

V is TRBV18 and J is TRBJ1-2; D unresolved. The V and J ends lost 3 bases and 3 bases respectively, with 14 bases between them. Germline lookup yields CDR1 KGHSH and CDR2 LQKENI. This CDR3 comprises 15 residues. Here the CDR3 reads CASSPSRSVDYGYTF. Written as DNA, the CDR3 is TGTGCCAGCTCACCGTCCAGGTCAGTGGACTATGGCTACACCTTC.